The 3 T cell receptor beta chains reported below all come from one sample, sequenced in a study of CD8 T cells in Susac syndrome. Staining of CD27 and CD45RA delineated the memory subsets employed in TEMRA sorting. With random hexamers, roughly 0.5 to 1 ug RNA was reverse transcribed. MiXCR, applied by TCRdb to the immunoSEQ multiplex PCR reads, yields one record per CDR3 protein. The sample has 2,500 or so distinct CDR3 sequences, roughly 69% seen once. Sequencing was done on a sample of CD8+ TEMRA cells from PBMCs. Subset indicated: FACS-sorted terminally differentiated effector memory CD8+ T cells re-expressing CD45RA (CD8+ TEMRA). Receptors were obtained from a human donor with Susac syndrome.

The chain uses TRBV12-5 and TRBJ2-3, with 8 bases aligning to TRBD1. V dropped 6 bases and J dropped 3; count of bases not matched to a gene: 8. Per the germline V gene, CDR1 is LGHNT and CDR2 is FRNRAP. This CDR3 is 15 amino acids long. The CDR3 reads CASGTSTGATDTQYF. CDR3 DNA: TGTGCTAGTGGAACTTCGACAGGGGCGACAGATACGCAGTATTTT.

This chain uses TRBV10-1 with TRBJ2-6; D remains unclear. V lost 3 bases and J 0 bases, leaving 3 bases between the germline ends. Looked up from germline, CDR1 is WNHNN and CDR2 is SYGVQD (reference sequence). This CDR3 has 14 residues. The CDR3 DNA sequence: TGCGCCAGCAGTGAAAGCTCTGGGGCCAACGTCCTGACTTTC. It specifies CASSESSGANVLTF.

A remark on this clonotype: Likely a read error: the CDR3 ends without its conserved phenylalanine or tryptophan. V and J are TRBV13 and TRBJ2-7; TRBD2 might be the D (7 bases). Germline lookup yields CDR1 PRHDT and CDR2 FYEKMQ (reference sequence). Deletions cut 5 bases from V and 3 bases from J, with 14 bases between. The CDR3 has 14 amino acids. CDR3 sequence (DNA): TGTGCCAGCAGCACGGCGGGGGCCCACTACGAGCAGTACCTC. Encoded protein: CASSTAGAHYEQYL.